A selection of T cell receptor beta chains follows, all from one sample in a study of T cells in severe cutaneous drug reactions. TCRdb re-called the multiplex PCR reads, yielding one record per CDR3 amino acid sequence without DNA. The specimen's table records some 2,000 distinct CDR3 sequences. The sequencing input was PBMCs. The receptor source for this set is a human donor with Stevens-Johnson syndrome, a severe cutaneous drug reaction. CDR3s include the opening cysteine and the closing phenylalanine or tryptophan. Fields, in order: V gene, clone size, J gene, CDR3 protein. Size is stated for part of the rows, as once, few or many counts, or as a class when the clone is expanded.

>TRBV28|medium-sized|TRBJ1-5
CASSLGAGRGDQPQHF
>TRBV3-1|medium-sized|TRBJ2-7
CASSQEGGRDEQYF
>TRBV14|medium-sized|TRBJ1-1
CASSQDLNTEAFF
>TRBV6-1|medium-sized|TRBJ1-6
CASSHDRVGLFYNSPLHF
>TRBV4-2|medium-sized|TRBJ2-1
CASSRGQGGDEQFF
>TRBV27|medium-sized|TRBJ2-5
CASSSGVDQTQYF
>TRBV28|medium-sized|TRBJ1-2
CASRLGTSNYGYTF
>TRBV7-9|NA|TRBJ2-7
CASSSSSPRAYEQYF
>TRBV28|medium-sized|TRBJ2-5
CASRTPRGETQYF
>TRBV12-3/TRBV12-4|NA|TRBJ2-3
CASSLGTPTDTQYF
>TRBV2|medium-sized|TRBJ2-1
CASSRTGPQFF
>TRBV7-2|medium-sized|TRBJ2-3
CASSTRDFTDTQYF
>TRBV28|medium-sized|TRBJ1-5
CASSFGGQGAGQPQHF
>TRBV14|medium-sized|TRBJ2-5
CASSHVDPSDRGRETQYF
>TRBV2|medium-sized|TRBJ1-5
CASSEALGGTKPQHF
>TRBV7-9|NA|TRBJ2-7
CASSPTGTSGYEQYF
>TRBV7-9|medium-sized|TRBJ1-1
CASSLPTGTGLNTEAFF
>TRBV19|NA|TRBJ2-1
CASSPSGSYNEQFF
>TRBV28|NA|TRBJ2-3
CASSLGFRDTQYF
>TRBV7-2|medium-sized|TRBJ2-1
CASSFTSVGKEQFF
>TRBV2|NA|TRBJ2-2
CASRRGLAVSTGELFF
>TRBV5-5|NA|TRBJ2-5
CASQGGLYQETQYF